The entry below gives a single T cell receptor beta chain sequence along with its context. Antigen: not known. Distinct nucleotide sequences in the sample also encode this CDR3. Reverse transcription of all isolated RNA meant that expressed TCRB transcripts were sequenced. Assay: immunoSEQ multiplex PCR; the TCRdb copy retains only in-frame clones and omits some. The sample comprises about 620,000 clones, 15% to 18% of which are singletons, and about 0.087% rests with the top ten. The CDR3 length is 13 residues. V dropped 3 bases and J dropped 5; count of bases not matched to a gene: 3. CDR1 is KGHSH, CDR2 LQKENI, per germline. This entry comes from a study of beta chain features in type 1 diabetes. Based on CD45RO/CCR7/CD25/CD127/CD95/CD27, CD4+ regulatory, stem cell-like memory, naive and central memory cells were sorted. Study results and caveats: Cells expressing TCR highly could be over-represented by cDNA sequencing.

The chain recombines TRBV18 with TRBJ1-1; 7 bases map to TRBD1. The sequence was collected from a man younger than 35 in good health. Sequenced input: naive CD4+ T cells from blood. CDR3 nucleotides: TGTGCCAGCTCACCCCAGGGGGGGACTGAAGCTTTCTTT. Its protein product is CASSPQGGTEAFF.